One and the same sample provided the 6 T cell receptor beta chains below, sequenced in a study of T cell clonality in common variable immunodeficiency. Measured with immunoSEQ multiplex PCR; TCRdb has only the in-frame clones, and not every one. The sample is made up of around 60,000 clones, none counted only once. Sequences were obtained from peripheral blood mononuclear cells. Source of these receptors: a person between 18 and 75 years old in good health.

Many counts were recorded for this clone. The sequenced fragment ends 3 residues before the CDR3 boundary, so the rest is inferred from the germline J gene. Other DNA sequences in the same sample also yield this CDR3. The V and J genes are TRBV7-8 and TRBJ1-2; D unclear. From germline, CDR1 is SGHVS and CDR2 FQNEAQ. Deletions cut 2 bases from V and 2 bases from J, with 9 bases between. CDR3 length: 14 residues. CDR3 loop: CASSLLGSNYGYTF. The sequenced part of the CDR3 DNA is TGTGCCAGCAGCTTATTGGGCAGCAACTATGGC.

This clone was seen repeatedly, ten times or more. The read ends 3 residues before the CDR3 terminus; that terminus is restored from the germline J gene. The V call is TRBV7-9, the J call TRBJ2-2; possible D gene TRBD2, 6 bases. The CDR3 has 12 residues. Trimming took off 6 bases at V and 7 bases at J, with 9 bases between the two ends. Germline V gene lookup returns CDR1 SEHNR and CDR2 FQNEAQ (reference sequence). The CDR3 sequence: CASSYSGGELFF. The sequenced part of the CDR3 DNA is TGTGCCAGCAGTTATAGCGGCGGGGAG.

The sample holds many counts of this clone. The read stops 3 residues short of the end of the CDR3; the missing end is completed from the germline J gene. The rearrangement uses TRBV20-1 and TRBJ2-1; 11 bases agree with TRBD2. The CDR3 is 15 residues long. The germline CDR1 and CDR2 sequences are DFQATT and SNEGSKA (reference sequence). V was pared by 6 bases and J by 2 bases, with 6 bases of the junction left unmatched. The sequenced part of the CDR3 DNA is TGCAGTGCAACGATAGCGGGGGGGCCCTACAATGAG. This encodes CSATIAGGPYNE. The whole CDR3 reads CSATIAGGPYNEQFF.

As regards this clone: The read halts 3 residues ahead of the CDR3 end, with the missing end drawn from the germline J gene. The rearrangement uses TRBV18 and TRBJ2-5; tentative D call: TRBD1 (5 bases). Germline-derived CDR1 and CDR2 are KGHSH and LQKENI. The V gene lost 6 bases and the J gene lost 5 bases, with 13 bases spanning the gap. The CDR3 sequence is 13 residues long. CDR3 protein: CASSPGSGETQYF. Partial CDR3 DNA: TGTGCCAGCTCCCCAGGGTCAGGCGAGACC.

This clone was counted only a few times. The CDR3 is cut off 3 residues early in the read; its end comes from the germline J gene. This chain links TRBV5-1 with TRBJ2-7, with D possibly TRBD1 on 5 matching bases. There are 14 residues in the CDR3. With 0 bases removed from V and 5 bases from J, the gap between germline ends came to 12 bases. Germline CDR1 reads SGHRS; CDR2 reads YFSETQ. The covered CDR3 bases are TGCGCCAGCAGCTTGGTCCAGGTAGGGGACGAG. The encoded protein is CASSLVQVGDE. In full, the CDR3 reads CASSLVQVGDEQYF.

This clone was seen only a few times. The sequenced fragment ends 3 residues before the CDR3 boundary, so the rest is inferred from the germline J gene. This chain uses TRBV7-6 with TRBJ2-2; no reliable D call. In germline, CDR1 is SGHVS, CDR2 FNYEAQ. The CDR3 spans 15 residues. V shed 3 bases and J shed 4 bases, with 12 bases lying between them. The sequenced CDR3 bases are TGTGCCAGCAGCTTGCTGGCCTCCTCCACCGGGGAG. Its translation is CASSLLASSTGE. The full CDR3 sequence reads CASSLLASSTGELFF.